This paragraph covers one T cell receptor (beta chain) sequence. The data belong to a study of control samples from healthy donors and cancer patients. Measured with immunoSEQ multiplex PCR; TCRdb has only the in-frame clones, and not every one. This sample yields roughly 130,000 clones, of which about 95% are seen a single time; roughly 4% belongs to the top ten. With V trimmed by 4 bases and J by 6 bases, 9 bases remained unmatched. The CDR3 length is 14 residues. The chain recombines TRBV23-1 with TRBJ2-7; TRBD1 matches 7 bases. TRBV23-1 is treated as an ORF (open reading frame) with a function not yet certain. The sample comprised blood. The receptor's source is a man younger than 45 in good health. The CDR3 sequence: CASSLKPTGIEQYF. In DNA form, the CDR3 reads TGCGCCAGCAGTCTAAAACCGACAGGGATCGAGCAGTACTTC.